This T cell receptor beta chain was identified during a study of identical twins. This CDR3 comprises 17 residues. Trimming shortened V by 5 bases and J by 0 bases, and 17 bases separated the two germline ends. CDR1 is SGHVS, CDR2 FQNEAQ, per germline. TCRdb re-called the 5' RACE reads with MiXCR, one entry per CDR3 protein. The sample carries a few hundred thousand distinct CDR3 sequences, more than 20% recorded once. This clonotype showed up just a few times. The data also belong to a second study, concerning T cells expressing NK-cell markers. That source adds: It was from sorted CD3+CD56+NKG2C+, CD3+CD56+NKG2C- and CD3+CD56-NKG2C+ T cells that TCR beta repertoires came. Out of eight donors sequenced, seven tested HCMV-seropositive and the remaining one seronegative.

This TCR was recovered from a woman under 30 in good health. Sequenced sample: CD4+ T cells sorted from blood. The chain uses TRBV7-8 and TRBJ1-5; unclear D gene. The CDR3: CASSNHADSYSNQPQHF. In DNA form, the CDR3 reads TGTGCCAGCAGCAATCATGCCGATTCCTATAGCAATCAGCCCCAGCATTTT. Looking up the rest from reference TRBV7-8 and TRBJ1-5 gives the full variable domain: GAGVSQSPRYKVAKRGQDVALRCDPISGHVSLFWYQQALGQGPEFLTYFQNEAQLDKSGLPSDRFFAERPEGSVSTLKIQRTQQEDSAVYLCASSNHADSYSNQPQHFGDGTRLSIL.